Reported below is one T cell receptor (beta chain). This entry belongs to a study of blood T cell repertoires in COVID-19. Per the original methods: Nucleated cell counts were estimated from reference gene primer amplification. Repertoires were generated with immunoSEQ multiplex PCR, while TCRdb's copy carries only in-frame clones and drops some. D and trimming come from the DNA, and the V and J calls and clone size come from that table. The sample has more than 250,000 clones, around 87% seen once; the top ten hold approximately 4%. CDR3 length: 13 residues. With 3 bases removed from V and 3 bases from J, the gap between germline ends came to 9 bases. The germline V gene has CDR1 LGHDT and CDR2 YNNKEL (reference sequence).

Input material: peripheral blood. The clonotype was recovered from a man aged 18 to 35 with active or convalescent COVID-19. This rearrangement joins TRBV3-1 (or the pseudogene TRBV3-2) to TRBJ2-7; D gene uncertain. The CDR3 protein is CASSQADYYEQYF. CDR3 DNA: TGTGCCAGCAGCCAGGCCGATTACTACGAGCAGTACTTC.